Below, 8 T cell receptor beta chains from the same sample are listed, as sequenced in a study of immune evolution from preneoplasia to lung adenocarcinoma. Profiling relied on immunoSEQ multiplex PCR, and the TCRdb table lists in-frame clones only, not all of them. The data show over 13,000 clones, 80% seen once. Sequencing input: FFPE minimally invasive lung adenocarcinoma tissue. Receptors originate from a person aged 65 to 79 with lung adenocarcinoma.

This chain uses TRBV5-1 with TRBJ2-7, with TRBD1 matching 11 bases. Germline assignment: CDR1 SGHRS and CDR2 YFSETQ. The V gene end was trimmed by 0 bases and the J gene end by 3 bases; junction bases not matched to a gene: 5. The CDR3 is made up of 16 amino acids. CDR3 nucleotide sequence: TGCGCCAGCAGCTTGGGACCGGGACAGGGGGTCTACGAGCAGTACTTC. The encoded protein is CASSLGPGQGVYEQYF.

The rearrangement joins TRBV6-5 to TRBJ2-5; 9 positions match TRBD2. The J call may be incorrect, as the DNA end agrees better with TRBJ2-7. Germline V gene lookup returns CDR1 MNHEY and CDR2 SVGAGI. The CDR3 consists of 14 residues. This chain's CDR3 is CASIRAGGSYEQYF. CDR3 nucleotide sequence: TGTGCCAGCATCAGAGCGGGAGGCTCCTACGAGCAGTACTTC.

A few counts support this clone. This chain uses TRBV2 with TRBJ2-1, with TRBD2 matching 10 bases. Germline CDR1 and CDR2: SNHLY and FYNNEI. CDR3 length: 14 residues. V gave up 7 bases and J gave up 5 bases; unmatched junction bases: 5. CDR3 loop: CASTGLAADNEQFF. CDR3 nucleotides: TGTGCCAGCACCGGACTAGCGGCCGACAATGAGCAGTTCTTC.

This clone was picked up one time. This CDR3 is CASSTGLAGETQYF. The CDR3, as DNA: TGTGCCAGCAGCACCGGACTAGCGGGAGAGACCCAGTACTTC. The chain is built from TRBV5-6 and TRBJ2-5; 11 positions match TRBD2. Looked up from germline, CDR1 is SGHDT and CDR2 is YYEEEE. V trimming: 4 bases; J trimming: 4 bases; junction bases outside the gene matches: 3. This CDR3 region has 14 residues.

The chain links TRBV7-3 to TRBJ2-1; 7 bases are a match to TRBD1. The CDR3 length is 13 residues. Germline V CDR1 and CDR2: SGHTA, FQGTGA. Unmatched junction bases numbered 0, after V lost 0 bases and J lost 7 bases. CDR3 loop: CASSLTGQNEQFF. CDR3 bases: TGTGCCAGCAGCTTAACGGGACAGAATGAGCAGTTCTTC.

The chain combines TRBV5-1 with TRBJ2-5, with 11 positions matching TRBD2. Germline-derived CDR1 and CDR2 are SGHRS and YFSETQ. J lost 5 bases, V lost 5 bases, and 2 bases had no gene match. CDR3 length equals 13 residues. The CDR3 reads CASSRLAGETQYF. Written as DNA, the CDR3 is TGCGCCAGCAGTCGACTAGCGGGGGAGACCCAGTACTTC.

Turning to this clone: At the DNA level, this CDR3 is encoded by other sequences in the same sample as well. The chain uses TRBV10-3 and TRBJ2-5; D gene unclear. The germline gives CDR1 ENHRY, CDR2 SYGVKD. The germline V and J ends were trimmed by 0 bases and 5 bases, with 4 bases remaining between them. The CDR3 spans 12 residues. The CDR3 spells CAISESGETQYF. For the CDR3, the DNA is TGTGCCATCAGTGAGTCCGGGGAGACCCAGTACTTC.

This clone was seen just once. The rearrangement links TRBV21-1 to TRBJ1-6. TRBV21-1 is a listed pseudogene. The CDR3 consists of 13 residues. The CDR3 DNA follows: TGTGCCAGCTGGGGGGGAGAGAATTCACCCCTCCACTTT. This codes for CASWGGENSPLHF.